This T cell receptor (beta chain) was observed in a study of cytomegalovirus exposure and HLA in healthy donors. It was with 60 Vbeta and 13 Jbeta primers that the PCR ran. Measured with immunoSEQ multiplex PCR; TCRdb has only the in-frame clones, and not every one. This sample carries 100,000 to 150,000 clones, 83% of them seen once, and the ten largest clones take approximately 3.5%. V lost 6 bases and J lost 0; bases outside the gene matches: 20. This CDR3 contains 20 residues. Germline lookup yields CDR1 LNHDA and CDR2 SQIVND (reference sequence). The material sequenced was PBMCs. This chain uses TRBV19 with TRBJ1-5; 7 bases map to TRBD1. This clonotype was obtained from a woman between 35 and 50 years old in good health and CMV-seropositive. CDR3 sequence (DNA): TGTGCCAGTAGACGCTCGGGCCCCGGGACAGAACTTTATAGCAATCAGCCCCAGCATTTT. It is translated as CASRRSGPGTELYSNQPQHF.